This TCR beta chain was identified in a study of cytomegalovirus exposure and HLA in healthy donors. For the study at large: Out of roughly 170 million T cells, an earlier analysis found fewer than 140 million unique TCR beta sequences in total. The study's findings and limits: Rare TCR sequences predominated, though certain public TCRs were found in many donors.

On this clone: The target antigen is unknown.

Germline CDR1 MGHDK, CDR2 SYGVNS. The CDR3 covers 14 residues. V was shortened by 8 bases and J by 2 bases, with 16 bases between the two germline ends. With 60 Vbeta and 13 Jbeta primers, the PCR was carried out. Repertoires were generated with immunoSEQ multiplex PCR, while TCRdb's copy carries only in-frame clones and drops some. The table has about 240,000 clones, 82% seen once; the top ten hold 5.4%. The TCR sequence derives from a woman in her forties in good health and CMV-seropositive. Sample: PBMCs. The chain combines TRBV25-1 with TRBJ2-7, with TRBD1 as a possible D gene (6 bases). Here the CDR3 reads CASSPNRDAYEQYF. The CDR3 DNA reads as TGTGCCAGCTCCCCGAACAGGGACGCCTACGAGCAGTACTTC.